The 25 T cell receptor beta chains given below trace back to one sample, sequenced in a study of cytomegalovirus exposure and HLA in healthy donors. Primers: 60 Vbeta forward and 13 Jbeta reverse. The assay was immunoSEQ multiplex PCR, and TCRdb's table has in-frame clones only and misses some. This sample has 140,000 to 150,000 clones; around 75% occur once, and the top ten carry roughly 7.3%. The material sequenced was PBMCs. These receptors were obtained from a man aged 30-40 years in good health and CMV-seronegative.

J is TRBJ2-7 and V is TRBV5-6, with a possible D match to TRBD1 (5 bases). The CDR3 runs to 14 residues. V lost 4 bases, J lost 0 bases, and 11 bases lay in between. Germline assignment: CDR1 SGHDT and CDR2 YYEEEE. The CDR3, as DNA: TGTGCCAGCAGCCTACAGGATAACTCCTACGAGCAGTACTTC. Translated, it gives CASSLQDNSYEQYF.

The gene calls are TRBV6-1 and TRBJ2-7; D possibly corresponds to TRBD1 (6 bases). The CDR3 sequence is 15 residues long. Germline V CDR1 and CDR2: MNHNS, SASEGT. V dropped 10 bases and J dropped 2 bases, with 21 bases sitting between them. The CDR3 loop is CATSTTGTKPYEQYF. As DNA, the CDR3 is TGTGCCACTTCCACGACGGGGACAAAGCCCTACGAGCAGTACTTC.

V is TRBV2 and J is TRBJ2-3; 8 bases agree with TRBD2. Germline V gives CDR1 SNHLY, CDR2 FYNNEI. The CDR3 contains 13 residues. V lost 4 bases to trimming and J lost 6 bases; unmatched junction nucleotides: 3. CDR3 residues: CASSVGGADTQYF. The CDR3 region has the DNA TGTGCCAGCAGTGTCGGGGGGGCCGATACGCAGTATTTT.

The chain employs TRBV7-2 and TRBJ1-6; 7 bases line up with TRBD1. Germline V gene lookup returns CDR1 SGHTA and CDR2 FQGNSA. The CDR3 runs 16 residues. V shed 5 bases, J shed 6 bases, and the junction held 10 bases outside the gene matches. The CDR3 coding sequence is TGTGCCAGCAGCGTGGGTGGGACAGTTGGTAATTCACCCCTCCACTTT. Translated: CASSVGGTVGNSPLHF. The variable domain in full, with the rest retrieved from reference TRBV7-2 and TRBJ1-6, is GAGVSQSPSNKVTEKGKDVELRCDPISGHTALYWYRQSLGQGLEFLIYFQGNSAPDKSGLPSDRFSAERTGGSVSTLTIQRTQQEDSAVYLCASSVGGTVGNSPLHFGNGTRLTVT.

The CDR3 DNA follows: TGTGCCATCTCCGGGAACACTGAAGCTTTCTTT. Its protein product is CAISGNTEAFF. The genes are TRBV28 and TRBJ1-1; no clear D. The CDR3 runs to 11 residues. V lost 10 bases and J lost 1, with 7 bases in between. Germline values: CDR1 MDHEN, CDR2 SYDVKM.

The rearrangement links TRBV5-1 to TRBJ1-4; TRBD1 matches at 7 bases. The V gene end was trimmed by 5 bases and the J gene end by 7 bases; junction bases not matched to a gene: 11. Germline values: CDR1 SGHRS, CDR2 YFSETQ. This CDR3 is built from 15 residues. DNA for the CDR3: TGCGCCAGCAGAGGCCGGGGAAGGGGGCTTGAAAAACTGTTTTTT. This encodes CASRGRGRGLEKLFF.

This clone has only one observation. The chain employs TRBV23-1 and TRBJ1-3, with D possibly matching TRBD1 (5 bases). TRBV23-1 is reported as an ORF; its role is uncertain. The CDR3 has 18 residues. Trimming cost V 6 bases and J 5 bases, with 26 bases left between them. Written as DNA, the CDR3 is TGCGCCAGCAGCCACCCCCCGGGGGAGGGGCCAAACCGAAACACCATATATTTT. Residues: CASSHPPGEGPNRNTIYF.

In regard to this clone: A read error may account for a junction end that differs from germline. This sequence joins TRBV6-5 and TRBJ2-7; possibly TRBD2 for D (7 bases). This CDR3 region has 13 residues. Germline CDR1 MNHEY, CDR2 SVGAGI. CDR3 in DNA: TGTGCCAGCAGTTCAAAGCGGGACAACCAGCGGGACTTC. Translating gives CASSSKRDNQRDF.

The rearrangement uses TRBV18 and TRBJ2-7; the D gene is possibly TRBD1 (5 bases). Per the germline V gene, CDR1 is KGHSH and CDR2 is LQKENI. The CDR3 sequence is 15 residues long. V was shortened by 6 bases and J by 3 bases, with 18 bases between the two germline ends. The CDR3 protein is CASSQGQRLLYEQYF. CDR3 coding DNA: TGTGCCAGCTCTCAGGGCCAACGCCTCCTCTACGAGCAGTACTTC. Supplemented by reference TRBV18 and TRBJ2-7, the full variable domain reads NAGVMQNPRHLVRRRGQEARLRCSPMKGHSHVYWYRQLPEEGLKFMVYLQKENIIDESGMPKERFSAEFPKEGPSILRIQQVVRGDSAAYFCASSQGQRLLYEQYFGPGTRLTVT.

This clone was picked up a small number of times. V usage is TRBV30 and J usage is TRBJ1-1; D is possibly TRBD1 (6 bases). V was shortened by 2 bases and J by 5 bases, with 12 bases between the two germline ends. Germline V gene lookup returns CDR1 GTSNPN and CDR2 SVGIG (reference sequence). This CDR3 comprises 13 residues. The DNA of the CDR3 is TGTGCCTGGAGTAGGGGGTCGTTGACTGAAGCTTTCTTT. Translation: CAWSRGSLTEAFF.

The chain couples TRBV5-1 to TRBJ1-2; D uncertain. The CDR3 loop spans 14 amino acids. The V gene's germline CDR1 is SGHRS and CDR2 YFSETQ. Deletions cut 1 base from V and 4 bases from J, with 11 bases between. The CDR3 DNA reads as TGCGCCAGCAGCTTGACAAATGCGGGCTATGGCTACACCTTC. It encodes CASSLTNAGYGYTF.

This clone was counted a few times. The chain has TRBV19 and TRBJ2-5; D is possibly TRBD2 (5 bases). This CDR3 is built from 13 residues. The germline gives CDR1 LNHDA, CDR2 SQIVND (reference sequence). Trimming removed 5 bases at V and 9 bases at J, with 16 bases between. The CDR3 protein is CASSAGMSSAQYF. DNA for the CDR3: TGTGCCAGTAGTGCTGGAATGAGTAGCGCCCAGTACTTC. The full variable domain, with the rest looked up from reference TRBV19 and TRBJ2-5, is DGGITQSPKYLFRKEGQNVTLSCEQNLNHDAMYWYRQDPGQGLRLIYYSQIVNDFQKGDIAEGYSVSREKKESFPLTVTSAQKNPTAFYLCASSAGMSSAQYFGPGTRLLVL.

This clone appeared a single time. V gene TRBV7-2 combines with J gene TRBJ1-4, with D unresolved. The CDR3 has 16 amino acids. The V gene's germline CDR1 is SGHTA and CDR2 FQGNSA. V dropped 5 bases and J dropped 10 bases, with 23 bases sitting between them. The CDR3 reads CASSPDRTGVSGKLFF. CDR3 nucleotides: TGTGCCAGCAGCCCCGACCGAACGGGAGTTAGTGGAAAACTGTTTTTT.

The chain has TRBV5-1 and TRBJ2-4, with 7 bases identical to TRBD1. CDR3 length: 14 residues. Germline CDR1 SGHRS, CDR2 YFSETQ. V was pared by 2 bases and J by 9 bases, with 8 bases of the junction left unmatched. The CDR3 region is CASSFGTASGIQYF. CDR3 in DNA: TGCGCCAGCAGCTTCGGGACAGCGAGTGGCATTCAGTACTTC.

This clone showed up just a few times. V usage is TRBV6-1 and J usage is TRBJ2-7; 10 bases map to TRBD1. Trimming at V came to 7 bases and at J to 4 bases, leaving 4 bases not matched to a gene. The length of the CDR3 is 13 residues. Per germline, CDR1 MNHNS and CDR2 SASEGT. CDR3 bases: TGTGCCAGCATTTGGGACAGGGGTTACGAGCAGTACTTC. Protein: CASIWDRGYEQYF.

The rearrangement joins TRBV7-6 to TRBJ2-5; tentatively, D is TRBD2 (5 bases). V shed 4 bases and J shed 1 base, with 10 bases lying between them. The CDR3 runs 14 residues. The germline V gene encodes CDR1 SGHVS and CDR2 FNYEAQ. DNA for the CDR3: TGTGCCAGCAGCTCCACTAGTTTCCAAGAGACCCAGTACTTC. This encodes CASSSTSFQETQYF.

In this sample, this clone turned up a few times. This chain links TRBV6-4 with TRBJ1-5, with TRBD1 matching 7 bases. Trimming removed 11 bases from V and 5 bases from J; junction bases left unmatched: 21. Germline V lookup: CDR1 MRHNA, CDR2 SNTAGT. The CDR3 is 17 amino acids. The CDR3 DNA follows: TGTGCCTCAGCAGGGGGTAGGCCCTTGCTGAACTATCAGCCCCAGCATTTT. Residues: CASAGGRPLLNYQPQHF.

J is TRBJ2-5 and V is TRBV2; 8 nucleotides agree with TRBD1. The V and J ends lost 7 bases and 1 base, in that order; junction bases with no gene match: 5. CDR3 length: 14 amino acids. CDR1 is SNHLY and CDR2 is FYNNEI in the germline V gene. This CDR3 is CASNLGQGQETQYF. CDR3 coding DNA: TGTGCCAGCAATCTCGGACAGGGCCAAGAGACCCAGTACTTC.

The CDR3 protein is CASSVVQYTEAFF. The CDR3, as DNA: TGTGCCAGCAGCGTAGTACAGTACACTGAAGCTTTCTTT. The rearrangement joins TRBV9 to TRBJ1-1; D call uncertain. This CDR3 has 13 residues. CDR1 is SGDLS and CDR2 is YYNGEE in the germline V gene. The V gene lost 0 bases and the J gene lost 3 bases, with 6 bases spanning the gap.

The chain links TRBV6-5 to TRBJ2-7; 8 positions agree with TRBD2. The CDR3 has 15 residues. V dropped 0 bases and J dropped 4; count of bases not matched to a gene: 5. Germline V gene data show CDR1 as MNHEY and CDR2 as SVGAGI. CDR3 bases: TGTGCCAGCAGTTACTCGACGGGAGGGGCTTACGAGCAGTACTTC. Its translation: CASSYSTGGAYEQYF.

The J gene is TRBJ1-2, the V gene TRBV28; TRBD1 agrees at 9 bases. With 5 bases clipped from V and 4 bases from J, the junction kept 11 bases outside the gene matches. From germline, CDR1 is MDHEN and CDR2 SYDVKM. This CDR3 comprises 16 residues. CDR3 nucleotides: TGTGCCAGCAGTACCTACGGGACAGGGTTCGCCTATGGCTACACCTTC. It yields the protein CASSTYGTGFAYGYTF.

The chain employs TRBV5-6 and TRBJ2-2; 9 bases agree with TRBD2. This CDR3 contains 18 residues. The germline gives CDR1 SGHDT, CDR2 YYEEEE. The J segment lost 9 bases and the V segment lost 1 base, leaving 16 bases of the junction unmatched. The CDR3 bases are TGTGCCAGCAGCTTGACGGTAGCGGGGGCCCCCGGTATGCGGGAGCTGTTTTTT. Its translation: CASSLTVAGAPGMRELFF.

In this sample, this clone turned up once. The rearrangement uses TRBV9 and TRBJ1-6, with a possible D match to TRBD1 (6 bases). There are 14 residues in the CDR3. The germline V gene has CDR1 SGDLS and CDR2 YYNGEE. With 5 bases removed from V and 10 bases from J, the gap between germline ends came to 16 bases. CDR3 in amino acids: CASSQFRGGSPLHF. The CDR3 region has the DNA TGTGCCAGCAGTCAATTCAGGGGAGGGTCACCCCTCCACTTT.

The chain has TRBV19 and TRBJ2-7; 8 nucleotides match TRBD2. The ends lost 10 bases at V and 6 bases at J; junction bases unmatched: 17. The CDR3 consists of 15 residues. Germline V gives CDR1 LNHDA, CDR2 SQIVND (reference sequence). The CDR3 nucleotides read TGTGCCACTGGCGAGCGGGAGACCATCCCCCGCGAGCAGTACTTC. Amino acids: CATGERETIPREQYF. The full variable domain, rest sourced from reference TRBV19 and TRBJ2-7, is DGGITQSPKYLFRKEGQNVTLSCEQNLNHDAMYWYRQDPGQGLRLIYYSQIVNDFQKGDIAEGYSVSREKKESFPLTVTSAQKNPTAFYLCATGERETIPREQYFGPGTRLTVT.

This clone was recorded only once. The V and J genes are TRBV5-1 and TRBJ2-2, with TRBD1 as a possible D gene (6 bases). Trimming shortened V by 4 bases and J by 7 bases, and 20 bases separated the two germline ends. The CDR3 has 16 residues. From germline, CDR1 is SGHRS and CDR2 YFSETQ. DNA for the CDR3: TGCGCCAGCAGCCGCCCGACAGGTTACGTCGGCGGGGAGCTGTTTTTT. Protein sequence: CASSRPTGYVGGELFF. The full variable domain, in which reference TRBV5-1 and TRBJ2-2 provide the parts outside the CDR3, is KAGVTQTPRYLIKTRGQQVTLSCSPISGHRSVSWYQQTPGQGLQFLFEYFSETQRNKGNFPGRFSGRQFSNSRSEMNVSTLELGDSALYLCASSRPTGYVGGELFFGEGSRLTVL.